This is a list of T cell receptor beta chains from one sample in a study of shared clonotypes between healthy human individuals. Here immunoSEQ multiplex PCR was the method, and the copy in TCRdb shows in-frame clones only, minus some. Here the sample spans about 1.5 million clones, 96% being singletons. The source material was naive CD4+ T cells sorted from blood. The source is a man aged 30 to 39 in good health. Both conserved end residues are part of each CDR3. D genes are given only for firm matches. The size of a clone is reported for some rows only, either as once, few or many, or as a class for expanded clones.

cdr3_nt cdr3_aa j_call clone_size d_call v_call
TGTGCCAGTAGTATCCTTCACGGGGAGCTGTTTTTT CASSILHGELFF TRBJ2-2 - - TRBV19
TGTGCCAGCAGCTTAGCCCGGGACTCGGAGACCCAGTACTTC CASSLARDSETQYF TRBJ2-5 - - TRBV7-2
TGTGCCAGCAGCCGACCGACAGGGGTTTTCTATGGCTACACCTTC CASSRPTGVFYGYTF TRBJ1-2 - TRBD1 TRBV5-5
TGTGGGGTAGAGCCTGGGGTCAATGAGCAGTTCTTC CGVEPGVNEQFF TRBJ2-1 once - TRBV30
TGTGCCAGCAGCGTGGAGGGGGTCTGGGACAGGGAGGGCACAGATACGCAGTATTTT CASSVEGVWDREGTDTQYF TRBJ2-3 - TRBD1 TRBV9
TGTGCCAGCAGCAAAGGGGGCTTCACCGGGGAGCTGTTTTTT CASSKGGFTGELFF TRBJ2-2 - TRBD1 TRBV7-9
TGTGCCAGCAACAGGACGGCGACCTACGAGCAGTACTTC CASNRTATYEQYF TRBJ2-7 - - TRBV2
TGTGCCAGCAGTAATCCAGGGAGGTATGGCTACACCTTC CASSNPGRYGYTF TRBJ1-2 once - TRBV6-5
TGTGCCAGCTCAAGTAGCGGGAGGGCCAGTGAGCAGTACTTC CASSSSGRASEQYF TRBJ2-7 once TRBD2 TRBV18
TGTGCCAGCAGTTACTCTGCCCACGAGCAGTACTTC CASSYSAHEQYF TRBJ2-7 - - TRBV28
TGTGCCAGCAGCCCAGCTATACAGGGCGGGCCGACCTACGAGCAGTACTTC CASSPAIQGGPTYEQYF TRBJ2-7 once - TRBV7-9
TGTGCCACCAGCAGGGGAACTAGCGGGATTTACTACAATGAGCAGTTCTTC CATSRGTSGIYYNEQFF TRBJ2-1 - TRBD2 TRBV15
TGTGCCAGCAGCTGGTCTATAACCTACGAGCAGTACTTC CASSWSITYEQYF TRBJ2-7 - - TRBV11-1
TGTGCCAGCAGTGCCGAGGGGACAAAGAACACCGGGGAGCTGTTTTTT CASSAEGTKNTGELFF TRBJ2-2 - - TRBV2
TGCGCCAGCGCCTCTTCGACAGGGGCCCGGCGGGATACGCAGTATTTT CASASSTGARRDTQYF TRBJ2-3 - TRBD1 TRBV5-1
TGCGCCAGCAGCTTAATGACCGGGGTCGTCTCCGGGGAGCTGTTTTTT CASSLMTGVVSGELFF TRBJ2-2 - - TRBV5-1
TGTGCCAGCAGCGACGTACAGGGTTGGGTCGCTGAAGCTTTCTTT CASSDVQGWVAEAFF TRBJ1-1 - - TRBV7-2
TGTGCCAGCAGTGACAAGGGGGCGAGCGGCTACACCTTC CASSDKGASGYTF TRBJ1-2 once TRBD1 TRBV6-4
TGTGCCAGCAGTTTCCGACAGGGGGTTGGGAACACTGAAGCTTTCTTT CASSFRQGVGNTEAFF TRBJ1-1 - TRBD1 TRBV27
TGTGCCAGTTCCGCCGGGGGAGGTGAAAAACTGTTTTTT CASSAGGGEKLFF TRBJ1-4 - - TRBV19
TGTGCCAGCAGCTTACGGACTAGCGGGATCGATGAGCAGTTCTTC CASSLRTSGIDEQFF TRBJ2-1 - TRBD2 TRBV11-1
TGTGCCAGCAGCCAGGGGTTTAAGTCGGCAGATACGCAGTATTTT CASSQGFKSADTQYF TRBJ2-3 - - TRBV14
TGTGCCAGCAGCTTAGTGATAGGCGGGGAGCTGTTTTTT CASSLVIGGELFF TRBJ2-2 - - TRBV11-2
TGTGCCAGCAGCGGCGGACTAGCGGGAGGGATCTCCTACGAGCAGTACTTC CASSGGLAGGISYEQYF TRBJ2-7 - TRBD2 TRBV7-2
TGTGCCAGCAGCCCCCGGACTAGCGGCCTCTACGAGCAGTACTTC CASSPRTSGLYEQYF TRBJ2-7 once TRBD2 TRBV7-8
TGTGCCTGGAGTCCCCCAAGGGCCAGGAACACCGGGGAGCTGTTTTTT CAWSPPRARNTGELFF TRBJ2-2 once - TRBV30
TGTGCCAGCTCACCACCCAGCAGGATAAACAATGAGCAGTTCTTC CASSPPSRINNEQFF TRBJ2-1 - - TRBV18
TGTGCCAGCATCTCAGAGGCTAACTATGGCTACACCTTC CASISEANYGYTF TRBJ1-2 - - TRBV6-4
TGTGCCAGCAGTTTGGGACAGGAAAATCAGCCCCAGCATTTT CASSLGQENQPQHF TRBJ1-5 - TRBD1 TRBV27
TGCAGCGGACAGGGGTCCTATGGCTACACCTTC CSGQGSYGYTF TRBJ1-2 - TRBD1 TRBV29-1
TGTGCCAGCAGAGTCAGGGAGGGCACTGAAGCTTTCTTT CASRVREGTEAFF TRBJ1-1 - - TRBV5-6
TGTGCCAGCAGTTACTCCGCGGAGAGGGGTAAAGATACGCAGTATTTT CASSYSAERGKDTQYF TRBJ2-3 - - TRBV6-5
TGTGCCAGCAGCATCGGACTAGCGGGTTTATACGAGCAGTACTTC CASSIGLAGLYEQYF TRBJ2-7 - TRBD2 TRBV11-2
TGTGCCAGCAGTTCCACTCGAGGGGTCGGCAATCAGCCCCAGCATTTT CASSSTRGVGNQPQHF TRBJ1-5 - - TRBV27